The 29 T cell receptor beta chains in this list originate from one sample, sequenced in a study of cytomegalovirus exposure and HLA in healthy donors. Vbeta (60) and Jbeta (13) primers were used in the PCR. Assay: immunoSEQ multiplex PCR; the TCRdb copy retains only in-frame clones and omits some. Counted here are about 170,000 clones, 60% to 80% occurring once; the ten biggest clones make up around 3.1%. Sequenced material: PBMCs. All receptors derive from a female donor in good health and CMV-seronegative.

This chain uses TRBV7-2 with TRBJ1-2, with TRBD1 matching over 8 bases. The ends lost 5 bases at V and 0 bases at J; junction bases unmatched: 14. This CDR3 region has 18 residues. Looked up from germline, CDR1 is SGHTA and CDR2 is FQGNSA. CDR3 protein: CASSPRRTGRKSNYGYTF. The CDR3 DNA follows: TGTGCCAGCAGCCCCAGGCGGACAGGGAGGAAGTCTAACTATGGCTACACCTTC.

The rearrangement links TRBV28 to TRBJ2-7; the D is unclear. CDR3 length equals 15 residues. Germline CDR1 is MDHEN and CDR2 is SYDVKM. V was shortened by 1 base and J by 7 bases, with 17 bases between the two germline ends. The CDR3 bases are TGTGCCAGCAGTTTATTGGGTCAGGCCACGCGTGAGCAGTACTTC. It encodes CASSLLGQATREQYF.

On this clone: In the same sample, other DNA sequences code for this CDR3. J is TRBJ2-2 and V is TRBV2; the match to TRBD2 covers 11 bases. The CDR3 runs 15 residues. Trimming took 4 bases from V and 4 from J; bases not matched to a gene: 2. Germline CDR1 reads SNHLY; CDR2 reads FYNNEI. The CDR3 DNA reads TGTGCCAGCAGTGGGCTAGCGGGAGGCACCGGGGAGCTGTTTTTT. Translation gives CASSGLAGGTGELFF.

The chain links TRBV7-3 to TRBJ2-1, with 8 bases fitting TRBD2. Germline V lookup: CDR1 SGHTA, CDR2 FQGTGA. The V and J ends lost 2 bases and 5 bases, in that order; junction bases with no gene match: 5. The CDR3 is made up of 15 amino acids. In DNA, the CDR3 is TGTGCCAGCAGCTTAGCGGGAGGCCGTCACAATGAGCAGTTCTTC. This encodes CASSLAGGRHNEQFF. Full variable domain (remainder filled in from reference TRBV7-3 and TRBJ2-1): GAGVSQTPSNKVTEKGKYVELRCDPISGHTALYWYRQSLGQGPEFLIYFQGTGAADDSGLPNDRFFAVRPEGSVSTLKIQRTERGDSAVYLCASSLAGGRHNEQFFGPGTRLTVL.

This clone was seen a handful of times. The gene calls are TRBV7-2 and TRBJ2-2, with 10 bases lining up with TRBD2. Looked up from germline, CDR1 is SGHTA and CDR2 is FQGNSA. Unmatched junction bases numbered 10, after V lost 5 bases and J lost 4 bases. The CDR3 contains 17 residues. The CDR3 coding sequence is TGTGCCAGCAGCCTTAACCCGGGACTAGCGAGCACCGGGGAGCTGTTTTTT. Its protein product is CASSLNPGLASTGELFF.

This clone was seen a single time. V usage is TRBV29-1 and J usage is TRBJ1-2, with unresolved D. The CDR3 covers 13 residues. CDR1 is SQVTM, CDR2 ANQGSEA, per germline. Trimming pared 0 bases from V and 3 bases from J, leaving 8 bases between. The CDR3 bases are TGCAGCGTTGAAGATACAATTGACTATGGCTACACCTTC. Amino acid sequence: CSVEDTIDYGYTF.

The chain combines TRBV14 with TRBJ2-7; D not certain. V lost 5 bases, J lost 1 base, and 12 bases lay in between. Germline loops: CDR1 SGHDN, CDR2 FVKESK. There are 14 residues in the CDR3. In DNA, the CDR3 is TGTGCCAGCAGCGAAAACGCGTTGTCCTACGAGCAGTACTTC. Translation: CASSENALSYEQYF.

The V call is TRBV4-2, the J call TRBJ1-3; 8 bases line up with TRBD1. This CDR3 region has 17 residues. J was trimmed by 5 bases and V by 0 bases; bases with no gene match: 9. Germline V CDR1 and CDR2: LGHNA, YNFKEQ. CDR3 sequence reads: CASSQDLRGQGRNTIYF. The CDR3 nucleotides are TGTGCCAGCAGCCAAGACCTTAGAGGACAGGGAAGAAACACCATATATTTT.

The V gene is TRBV30, the J gene TRBJ2-1; a possible D gene is TRBD2 (6 bases). This CDR3 has 14 amino acids. Trimming removed 3 bases from V and 5 bases from J, with 14 bases in between. The germline CDR1 and CDR2 sequences are GTSNPN and SVGIG (reference sequence). The CDR3 nucleotides read TGTGCCTGGAGAGGGAGGCTCTGGAACAATGAGCAGTTCTTC. It codes for CAWRGRLWNNEQFF.

V usage is TRBV6-1 and J usage is TRBJ2-1; TRBD2 agrees at 9 bases. This CDR3 has 14 residues. V dropped 2 bases and J dropped 4; count of bases not matched to a gene: 0. Germline V gene lookup returns CDR1 MNHNS and CDR2 SASEGT. This CDR3 reads CASSELAGYNEQFF. CDR3 DNA: TGTGCCAGCAGTGAACTAGCGGGGTACAATGAGCAGTTCTTC.

The chain uses TRBV2 and TRBJ2-1; no clear D gene. From germline, CDR1 is SNHLY and CDR2 FYNNEI. The CDR3 runs to 15 residues. The V gene lost 6 bases and the J gene lost 7 bases, with 19 bases spanning the gap. The chain's CDR3 is CASRLTTTVGNEQFF. In nucleotides, the CDR3 is TGTGCCAGCAGACTCACGACAACGGTCGGTAATGAGCAGTTCTTC.

The CDR3 region has the DNA TGTGCCAGCAGTTTAGATTACAGGGGTAGTAACGAGCAGTACTTC. It codes for CASSLDYRGSNEQYF. The chain couples TRBV28 to TRBJ2-7; TRBD1 matches at 7 bases. This CDR3 comprises 15 residues. Looked up from germline, CDR1 is MDHEN and CDR2 is SYDVKM. V lost 2 bases to trimming and J lost 5 bases; unmatched junction nucleotides: 9.

The chain employs TRBV6-5 and TRBJ1-2; 8 nucleotides match TRBD1. Losses at the gene ends were 6 bases for V and 2 bases for J; bases not matched to a gene: 5. The CDR3 sequence is 14 residues long. Germline V gene lookup returns CDR1 MNHEY and CDR2 SVGAGI. The CDR3 DNA sequence: TGTGCCAGCAGACCCCGGGACAGGAACTATGGCTACACCTTC. This encodes CASRPRDRNYGYTF.

The V call is TRBV23-1, the J call TRBJ1-5, with 9 bases aligning to TRBD1. TRBV23-1 is noted as an ORF with a role that remains uncertain. The length of the CDR3 is 21 residues. V dropped 0 bases and J dropped 2; count of bases not matched to a gene: 17. CDR3 sequence (DNA): TGCGCCAGCAGTCAATCAAAATGGGACAGGGATAGGGCAAGGCGCAATCAGCCCCAGCATTTT. Its protein is CASSQSKWDRDRARRNQPQHF.

This clone was seen only a few times. V gene TRBV6-4 combines with J gene TRBJ2-3, with 11 bases lining up with TRBD1. The junction had 4 bases not matched to a gene; V was cut back by 3 bases and J by 8 bases. Germline V gene sequence: CDR1 MRHNA, CDR2 SNTAGT. The CDR3 loop spans 14 amino acids. This CDR3 reads CASSEGQGAGTQYF. CDR3 coding DNA: TGTGCCAGCAGTGAAGGACAGGGGGCCGGTACGCAGTATTTT.

This clone was counted a few times. The chain carries TRBV30 and TRBJ1-5; perhaps TRBD1 as D (5 bases). V lost 2 bases and J 2 bases, leaving 19 bases between the germline ends. Germline lookup yields CDR1 GTSNPN and CDR2 SVGIG (reference sequence). The CDR3 loop spans 17 amino acids. The CDR3 region has the DNA TGTGCCTGGAGTAAACTTCGCACTTCCAGGGGCAATCAGCCCCAGCATTTT. Its translation is CAWSKLRTSRGNQPQHF.

The gene calls are TRBV7-2 and TRBJ2-7, with 8 bases aligning to TRBD2. The germline V gene has CDR1 SGHTA and CDR2 FQGNSA. After removal of 4 bases from V and 3 bases from J, the junction contained 8 bases not matched to a gene. The CDR3 has 15 residues. CDR3 nucleotides: TGTGCCAGCAGCTCGAATAGCGGGGATTTCTACGAGCAGTACTTC. This encodes CASSSNSGDFYEQYF.

This clone has just one count. The chain uses TRBV7-3 and TRBJ2-2, with TRBD2 identical over 10 bases. Germline values: CDR1 SGHTA, CDR2 FQGTGA. The CDR3 consists of 18 residues. After removal of 4 bases from V and 2 bases from J, the junction contained 10 bases not matched to a gene. The CDR3 sequence: CASSSSSGRGRNTGELFF. DNA of the CDR3: TGTGCCAGCAGCTCATCCAGCGGGAGGGGGAGAAACACCGGGGAGCTGTTTTTT.

CDR3 loop: CAWTFSGAGEETQYF. CDR3 coding DNA: TGTGCCTGGACATTTTCAGGGGCGGGAGAGGAGACCCAGTACTTC. V usage is TRBV30 and J usage is TRBJ2-5; D perhaps matches TRBD2 (7 bases). CDR1 and CDR2 from the germline V gene are GTSNPN and SVGIG (reference sequence). V was shortened by 4 bases and J by 5 bases, with 20 bases between the two germline ends. The CDR3 covers 15 residues.

This clone was recorded only once. The chain carries TRBV7-2 and TRBJ1-3, with no clear D. The CDR3 loop spans 15 amino acids. The germline CDR1 and CDR2 sequences are SGHTA and FQGNSA. V was clipped by 0 bases and J by 0 bases, with 6 bases between them. The CDR3 bases are TGTGCCAGCAGCTTAGCACCTAGCTCTGGAAACACCATATATTTT. Amino acid sequence: CASSLAPSSGNTIYF.

The genes are TRBV7-8 and TRBJ1-4, with unresolved D. This CDR3 comprises 15 residues. Trimming left V 1 base short and J 0 bases short, with 6 bases between. Germline V gene data show CDR1 as SGHVS and CDR2 as FQNEAQ. The CDR3 nucleotides are TGTGCCAGCAGCTTAGGAGGGACAACTAATGAAAAACTGTTTTTT. As protein: CASSLGGTTNEKLFF.

In its sample, this clone was seen once. This chain uses TRBV4-1 with TRBJ2-1; 10 bases line up with TRBD2. Trimming at V came to 5 bases and at J to 6 bases, leaving 10 bases not matched to a gene. Germline lookup yields CDR1 MGHRA and CDR2 YSYEKL. This CDR3 has 16 residues. CDR3 protein: CASSSPGGTSANEQFF. Here the CDR3 DNA reads TGCGCCAGCAGCTCACCCGGGGGGACTAGCGCCAATGAGCAGTTCTTC.

The rearrangement uses TRBV7-2 and TRBJ1-1; 7 nucleotides match TRBD1. Germline values: CDR1 SGHTA, CDR2 FQGNSA. V lost 0 bases and J lost 3; bases outside the gene matches: 4. There are 15 residues in the CDR3. The DNA for the CDR3 is TGTGCCAGCAGCTTAGCTCCGGGACAGTACACTGAAGCTTTCTTT. It specifies CASSLAPGQYTEAFF.

In nucleotides, the CDR3 is TGTGCCAGCAGTTTATTGGACAGGGGCGAAGCTTTCTTT. It codes for CASSLLDRGEAFF. The V and J genes are TRBV28 and TRBJ1-1, with TRBD1 identical over 9 bases. The CDR3 length is 13 residues. The germline V gene encodes CDR1 MDHEN and CDR2 SYDVKM. Germline trimming cut 1 base from V and 8 bases from J; bases unmatched to any gene: 2.

The rearrangement uses TRBV27 and TRBJ2-7, with 7 positions matching TRBD1. Trimming cost V 7 bases and J 6 bases; bases outside gene matches: 6. This CDR3 spans 12 amino acids. Germline V gene lookup returns CDR1 MNHEY and CDR2 SMNVEV (reference sequence). The CDR3 nucleotides read TGTGCCAGCACCAACAGGGGATCCGAGCAGTACTTC. Protein: CASTNRGSEQYF.

This chain uses TRBV25-1 with TRBJ2-5; 7 positions agree with TRBD1. After removal of 3 bases from V and 0 bases from J, the junction contained 10 bases not matched to a gene. Germline CDR1 is MGHDK and CDR2 is SYGVNS. The CDR3 runs 17 residues. The CDR3 sequence is CASSEPDRDSYQETQYF. The CDR3 nucleotides are TGTGCCAGCAGTGAGCCTGACAGGGATTCGTACCAAGAGACCCAGTACTTC.

This clone is a singleton in its sample. The rearrangement joins TRBV28 to TRBJ2-1, with 11 positions matching TRBD2. Germline lookup yields CDR1 MDHEN and CDR2 SYDVKM. V was pared by 5 bases and J by 9 bases, with 12 bases of the junction left unmatched. The CDR3 length is 16 residues. CDR3 sequence: CASSVIAGGPQGEQFF. The CDR3 bases are TGTGCCAGCAGTGTCATAGCGGGAGGGCCACAGGGTGAGCAGTTCTTC.

This sequence joins TRBV7-2 and TRBJ1-1; a possible D gene is TRBD1 (5 bases). CDR1 SGHTA and CDR2 FQGNSA come from the germline V gene. Between the trimmed V and J ends, which lost 4 bases and 2 bases, there was a span of 14 bases. The CDR3 covers 15 residues. The CDR3, as DNA: TGTGCCAGCAGCTCTCCGTGGGGGGTAAACACTGAAGCTTTCTTT. Translating gives CASSSPWGVNTEAFF.

This rearrangement joins TRBV10-3 to TRBJ1-4; perhaps TRBD1 as D (5 bases). The length of the CDR3 is 12 residues. The germline gives CDR1 ENHRY, CDR2 SYGVKD. Trimming cost V 4 bases and J 8 bases, with 8 bases left between them. The chain's CDR3 is CAISGGGEKLFF. The CDR3 bases are TGTGCCATCAGTGGGGGGGGAGAAAAACTGTTTTTT.